What follows are 17 T cell receptor beta chains derived from one specimen sequenced in a study of human T cells and chemical hapten exposure (dated by TCRdb to the early 2020s). The time point label, read with the paper, signifies: patch test 2, 6 weeks after DPC sensitization. The intended sense of this specimen's treatment or condition label: therapeutic diphenylcyclopropenone sensitization with weekly scalp DPC. Library construction relied on RACE. The instrument was a NextSeq 500. The raw public data were reprocessed by TCRdb itself: fastp quality trimming at Q25, MiXCR clonotype calling, in-frame beta chains only. Each record represents a unique CDR3 protein, reported with the most common genes and DNA among its rows. Present in this sample are approximately 82,000 distinct CDR3 sequences, about 6.6% of which were seen just once. 1.3% of the sample comes from the top ten. The source was whole blood, collected in connection with sensitization to the hapten diphenylcyclopropenone (DPC). Receptors originate from a woman in her twenties or thirties with alopecia areata. Some clones in this sample may be carry-over from other donors' samples.

The sample holds many counts of this clonotype. The V and J genes are TRBV2 and TRBJ2-3; tentatively, D is TRBD1 (5 bases). Germline V gene data show CDR1 as SNHLY and CDR2 as FYNNEI. The CDR3 loop spans 18 amino acids. Trimming left V 7 bases short and J 2 bases short, with 25 bases between. CDR3 in DNA: TGTGCCAGCAAGGACCCCTTGGACATTCTCGCCCACACAGATACGCAGTATTTT. Its translation: CASKDPLDILAHTDTQYF.

This clonotype was recorded many times. This chain joins TRBV2 and TRBJ2-3, with TRBD2 matching over 13 bases. Germline CDR1 reads SNHLY; CDR2 reads FYNNEI. With V trimmed by 2 bases and J by 5 bases, 4 bases remained unmatched. There are 16 residues in the CDR3. CDR3 sequence (DNA): TGTGCCAGCAGTGAAACTAGCGGGGGGGCAGTAGATACGCAGTATTTT. Its translation is CASSETSGGAVDTQYF. Complete variable domain (other parts from reference TRBV2 and TRBJ2-3): EPEVTQTPSHQVTQMGQEVILRCVPISNHLYFYWYRQILGQKVEFLVSFYNNEISEKSEIFDDQFSVERPDGSNFTLKIRSTKLEDSAMYFCASSETSGGAVDTQYFGPGTRLTVL.

The rearrangement uses TRBV10-3 and TRBJ2-5, with D perhaps TRBD2 (6 bases). Germline lookup yields CDR1 ENHRY and CDR2 SYGVKD. The CDR3 extends over 15 amino acids. The V end was cut by 6 bases, the J end by 5 bases, with 19 bases between. The CDR3 bases are TGTGCCATCAGCCCAACCCCTGGGGGGATGGAGACCCAGTACTTC. This codes for CAISPTPGGMETQYF.

This clonotype appeared many times. The chain has TRBV6-1 and TRBJ2-2, with 7 bases fitting TRBD1. CDR3 size: 14 residues. The junction had 8 bases not matched to a gene; V was cut back by 7 bases and J by 6 bases. Germline loops: CDR1 MNHNS, CDR2 SASEGT. CDR3 sequence reads: CASKSRQGPGELFF. CDR3 DNA sequence: TGTGCCAGCAAAAGCCGACAGGGCCCCGGGGAGCTGTTTTTT.

The chain joins TRBV4-2 to TRBJ2-2; D is ambiguous. Germline V gene lookup returns CDR1 LGHNA and CDR2 YNFKEQ. This CDR3 is built from 17 residues. Deletions cut 3 bases from V and 1 base from J, with 15 bases between. The CDR3 nucleotides read TGTGCCAGCAGCCAGCCGCAGCTAGAAGTGAACACCGGGGAGCTGTTTTTT. Translating gives CASSQPQLEVNTGELFF.

This rearrangement joins TRBV20-1 to TRBJ1-1; D possibly corresponds to TRBD1 (5 bases). CDR1 is DFQATT, CDR2 SNEGSKA, per germline (reference sequence). This CDR3 spans 13 amino acids. V shed 6 bases and J shed 6 bases, with 17 bases lying between them. The CDR3 sequence is CSAGGGVVAEAFF. For the CDR3, the DNA is TGCAGTGCCGGGGGGGGGGTCGTCGCTGAAGCTTTCTTT.

V gene TRBV6-5 combines with J gene TRBJ1-2; D is unresolved. CDR3 length: 13 residues. V was cut by 6 bases and J by 5 bases, with 13 bases left in between. Germline loops: CDR1 MNHEY, CDR2 SVGAGI. The CDR3 region is CASSPMTGYGYTF. As DNA, the CDR3 is TGTGCCAGCAGCCCAATGACCGGTTATGGCTACACCTTC.

This clonotype was seen at least ten times. The CDR3: CASSLADGNTIYF. The CDR3 bases are TGCGCCAGCAGCTTGGCGGACGGAAACACCATATATTTT. This chain connects TRBV5-1 to TRBJ1-3; D remains ambiguous. The V gene lost 0 bases and the J gene lost 4 bases, with 5 bases spanning the gap. Germline loops: CDR1 SGHRS, CDR2 YFSETQ. The CDR3 spans 13 residues.

The chain has TRBV9 and TRBJ2-3; no definite D call. Germline V gene data show CDR1 as SGDLS and CDR2 as YYNGEE. V lost 1 base and J 5 bases, leaving 11 bases between the germline ends. The CDR3 covers 14 residues. The CDR3 is CASSVSRQEDTQYF. The CDR3 coding sequence is TGTGCCAGCAGCGTAAGCCGACAAGAAGATACGCAGTATTTT.

This clonotype was observed at least ten times. CDR3 in amino acids: CASREPGLAGVSYEQYF. In DNA form, the CDR3 reads TGTGCCAGCAGGGAACCGGGACTAGCGGGGGTCTCCTACGAGCAGTACTTC. The chain links TRBV2 to TRBJ2-7; TRBD2 aligns across 14 bases. CDR1 and CDR2 (germline): SNHLY, FYNNEI. The CDR3 is 17 amino acids. Unmatched junction bases numbered 7, after V lost 6 bases and J lost 0 bases.

This clonotype came up many times. V gene TRBV29-1 combines with J gene TRBJ2-5; no firm D call. V lost 4 bases, J lost 2 bases, and 14 bases lay in between. This CDR3 region has 14 residues. CDR1 is SQVTM, CDR2 ANQGSEA, per germline. The CDR3 DNA reads TGCAGCGTTGTGCGGTTTGGGGATCAAGAGACCCAGTACTTC. Translated, it gives CSVVRFGDQETQYF. Using reference TRBV29-1 and TRBJ2-5 for the parts outside the CDR3, the full variable domain is SAVISQKPSRDICQRGTSLTIQCQVDSQVTMMFWYRQQPGQSLTLIATANQGSEATYESGFVIDKFPISRPNLTFSTLTVSNMSPEDSSIYLCSVVRFGDQETQYFGPGTRLLVL.

This clonotype was seen many times. CDR3 sequence (DNA): TGCAGTGCTAGAGGCCGGGGTCAGGGGACCCCTGGAAACACCATATATTTT. It encodes CSARGRGQGTPGNTIYF. The gene calls are TRBV20-1 and TRBJ1-3; perhaps TRBD1 as D (6 bases). The CDR3 loop spans 17 amino acids. Germline V gives CDR1 DFQATT, CDR2 SNEGSKA (reference sequence). V was cut by 1 base and J by 2 bases, with 18 bases left in between.

This clonotype has a count of ten or more. The rearrangement joins TRBV7-6 to TRBJ2-3, with no clear D. This CDR3 is built from 14 residues. Looked up from germline, CDR1 is SGHVS and CDR2 is FNYEAQ. The V and J ends lost 3 bases and 0 bases respectively, with 7 bases between them. The CDR3: CASSFGQSTDTQYF. The CDR3 DNA reads TGTGCCAGCAGCTTCGGCCAGAGCACAGATACGCAGTATTTT.

This clonotype has a count of ten or more. This sequence joins TRBV7-9 and TRBJ1-4, with 7 positions matching TRBD1. The CDR3 loop spans 12 amino acids. From germline, CDR1 is SEHNR and CDR2 FQNEAQ (reference sequence). Trimming removed 4 bases from V and 13 bases from J; junction bases left unmatched: 6. The CDR3 reads CASSSDRSALFF. The CDR3 coding sequence is TGTGCCAGCAGCTCGGACAGGTCCGCACTGTTTTTT.

This clonotype was recorded many times. This chain joins TRBV5-1 and TRBJ2-3; tentatively, D is TRBD1 (6 bases). The CDR3 runs 17 residues. V was shortened by 0 bases and J by 0 bases, with 14 bases between the two germline ends. CDR1 and CDR2 (germline): SGHRS, YFSETQ. The CDR3 loop is CASSLGDTGTSTDTQYF. The CDR3 DNA reads TGCGCCAGCAGCTTGGGGGACACTGGAACTAGCACAGATACGCAGTATTTT.

This clonotype was observed a few times. This chain's CDR3 is CASRGTGNQPQHF. The CDR3 nucleotides read TGTGCCAGCAGGGGGACAGGGAATCAGCCCCAGCATTTT. The rearrangement uses TRBV12-3 or TRBV12-4 and TRBJ1-5; 9 nucleotides agree with TRBD1. Trimming at V came to 6 bases and at J to 4 bases, leaving 1 base not matched to a gene. This CDR3 is built from 13 residues.

Ten or more counts support this clonotype. The chain has TRBV7-9 and TRBJ1-4; 11 bases map to TRBD1. Germline CDR1 is SEHNR and CDR2 is FQNEAQ (reference sequence). The CDR3 has 11 amino acids. J gave up 17 bases and V 5 bases, and 4 bases lay outside the gene matches. As DNA, the CDR3 is TGTGCCAGCAGCGGACAGGGGGCTCATTTTTTT. It specifies CASSGQGAHFF.